Below, 4 T cell receptor beta chains from the same sample are listed, as sequenced in a study of CD8 T cells in Susac syndrome. Reverse transcription of about 0.45 to 1 ug RNA was performed with random hexamers. TCRdb recomputed calls from the immunoSEQ multiplex PCR reads with MiXCR, one row per CDR3 protein. The data contain some 260,000 distinct CDR3 sequences, around 83% of them seen just once; the ten biggest clones take up 0.095% to 0.14%. Specimen: CD8+ T cells from PBMCs. Every receptor here comes from a human donor with multiple sclerosis.

The chain carries TRBV29-1 and TRBJ2-2, with D perhaps matching TRBD2 (6 bases). CDR3 length equals 15 residues. Trimming stripped 1 base from V and 2 bases from J, with 11 bases between. Germline CDR1 and CDR2: SQVTM and ANQGSEA. DNA for the CDR3: TGCAGCGTTGAAGGACTCGGACTAAACACCGGGGAGCTGTTTTTT. It specifies CSVEGLGLNTGELFF.

V is TRBV4-1 and J is TRBJ1-1; no firm D call. This CDR3 contains 15 residues. From germline, CDR1 is MGHRA and CDR2 YSYEKL. Trimming pared 1 base from V and 1 base from J, leaving 10 bases between. This CDR3 is CASSQVGRGNTEAFF. Written as DNA, the CDR3 is TGCGCCAGCAGCCAAGTGGGCCGGGGGAACACTGAAGCTTTCTTT.

This sequence joins TRBV29-1 and TRBJ2-7, with a weak D call TRBD2 (5 bases). V shed 6 bases and J shed 3 bases, with 9 bases lying between them. Germline V gene data show CDR1 as SQVTM and CDR2 as ANQGSEA. CDR3 length: 11 amino acids. CDR3: CSVSGNYEQYF. DNA of the CDR3: TGCAGCGTATCCGGGAACTACGAGCAGTACTTC.

The rearrangement uses TRBV7-9 and TRBJ2-5; D is perhaps TRBD2 (6 bases). This CDR3 has 16 residues. Germline assignment: CDR1 SEHNR and CDR2 FQNEAQ (reference sequence). Trimming took off 0 bases at V and 1 base at J, with 12 bases between the two ends. The chain's CDR3 is CASSLAREWGQETQYF. CDR3 in DNA: TGTGCCAGCAGCTTAGCCCGGGAGTGGGGCCAAGAGACCCAGTACTTC. The entire variable domain, with the rest obtained from reference TRBV7-9 and TRBJ2-5, is as follows: DTGVSQNPRHKITKRGQNVTFRCDPISEHNRLYWYRQTLGQGPEFLTYFQNEAQLEKSRLLSDRFSAERPKGSFSTLEIQRTEQGDSAMYLCASSLAREWGQETQYFGPGTRLLVL.